Detailed here is one T cell receptor beta chain. Its antigen has not been determined. The sample holds no much larger clone one base away, and base qualities are not on file. The immunoSEQ Assay, a bias-controlled multiplex PCR, was used to amplify TCRbeta CDR3 regions from genomic DNA. In the paper's pipeline: Within the assay, amplification of reference gene primers was used to estimate how many nucleated cells each sample contained. Sequence reads were collapsed and filtered to measure the absolute abundance of every unique TCRbeta CDR3 rearrangement. Productive Simpson clonality was computed per sample as the square root of Simpson's diversity index over productive rearrangements. The clones in this table, taken by TCRdb from immuneACCESS, are in-frame only. Not every clone is retained; where verified, under half of the shortfall comes from an unresolved V gene, and the cause of the rest is unknown. V and J calls and clone size are copied from that table; D and trimming were computed from the DNA. The sample includes some 320,000 clones, with more than 70% observed a single time. Roughly 7% of the sample comes from the top ten.

This specimen belongs to a study of blood T cell repertoires in COVID-19 (dated by TCRdb to about 2020). For the study in its entirety: Collaborator samples came from the United States, Italy and Spain and covered acute and convalescent phases of COVID-19. A freely available public database, intended as a resource for researchers studying the immune response to SARS-CoV-2, is where the repertoires were released. Samples came from the ongoing ImmuneRACE study (first 160 participants) plus 1,254 subjects from 6 global collaborators. The prospective study material was composed of cDNA or gDNA derived from T cells, B-cell-depleted T cells, or PBMCs. Nearly every sample came with metadata listing a de-identified subject ID, COVID-19 status, age in years and sex. HLA class I and class II types, where available, came from metadata supplied by the sample provider rather than from assay-based typing. Deeply sampled blood TCRbeta repertoires from subjects exposed to, actively infected with, or recovered from COVID-19 were included in the dataset.

What the authors observed across the whole study: The quantity of clinical and demographic metadata differed by source and by participant and was supplied without curation.

A second Seattle source provided samples from volunteer blood donors who had recovered from COVID-19. Collaborating institutions collected whole blood in K2EDTA tubes following their own protocols. For TCRbeta analysis, collaborators shipped samples as frozen whole blood, isolated PBMCs, or DNA extracted from either of those sample types. Trimming removed 2 bases from V and 5 bases from J; the gene matches leave 6 bases unexplained. CDR1 is given as MNHEY and CDR2 as SVGAGI, both from the germline V gene. The CDR3 starts with the cysteine, ends with the phenylalanine, and has 15 residues. Only CDR3 DNA is held: 45 bases, read in frame from base 1.

This receptor chain uses TRBV6-5 and TRBJ1-5, with TRBD1 matching 7 junction bases. Sequenced sample: peripheral blood. The sequence was obtained from a woman aged 25-40 years who had recovered from COVID-19. For the CDR3, the sequence is CASSYTRDSDQPQHF. The DNA sequence is given as TGTGCCAGCAGTTACACCCGGGACAGTGATCAGCCCCAGCATTTT.